Below, 11 T cell receptor beta chains from the same sample are listed, as sequenced in a study of tumor-infiltrating lymphocytes in localized non-small cell lung cancer. Only in-frame clones appear in the TCRdb table, and some are missing; sequencing was by immunoSEQ multiplex PCR. The profile shows 4,500 to 7,000 clones, roughly four fifths of them singletons. The material sequenced was lung tumor tissue. The receptors derive from a human donor with non-small cell lung cancer.

This chain uses TRBV12-5 with TRBJ1-2; D unresolved. Germline assignment: CDR1 LGHNT and CDR2 FRNRAP. This CDR3 comprises 13 residues. The V end was cut by 5 bases, the J end by 8 bases, with 15 bases between. The CDR3 DNA follows: TGTGCTAGTGGTCACGGACCAGGTTACGGCTACACCTTC. This sequence encodes CASGHGPGYGYTF.

The J gene is TRBJ2-7, the V gene TRBV27; no clear D. Trimming shortened V by 8 bases and J by 2 bases, and 16 bases separated the two germline ends. CDR1 is MNHEY and CDR2 is SMNVEV in the germline V gene (reference sequence). There are 14 residues in the CDR3. The CDR3 loop reads CASGLQTGTYEQYF. The DNA of the CDR3 is TGTGCCAGCGGCCTCCAGACTGGGACCTACGAGCAGTACTTC.

By frequency in the sample, this clone is medium-sized (0.01 to 0.1%). This chain uses TRBV10-3 with TRBJ2-7, with 15 bases that match TRBD2. Germline V gives CDR1 ENHRY, CDR2 SYGVKD. With 9 bases clipped from V and 7 bases from J, the junction kept 4 bases outside the gene matches. The CDR3 loop spans 13 amino acids. CDR3 sequence: CAIPGLAGGEQYF. The CDR3 DNA reads as TGTGCCATTCCGGGACTAGCGGGAGGAGAGCAGTACTTC.

V and J are TRBV6-6 and TRBJ2-2; a possible D gene is TRBD2 (5 bases). This CDR3 spans 14 amino acids. Trimming stripped 4 bases from V and 3 bases from J, with 9 bases between. CDR1 is MNHNY, CDR2 SVGAGI, per germline (reference sequence). DNA of the CDR3: TGTGCCAGCAGTTCCGGGGAGTACACCGGGGAGCTGTTTTTT. This translates into CASSSGEYTGELFF.

This chain links TRBV4-2 with TRBJ2-5; unclear D gene. Trimming took off 1 base at V and 8 bases at J, with 5 bases between the two ends. The length of the CDR3 is 11 residues. Germline V gives CDR1 LGHNA, CDR2 YNFKEQ. As DNA, the CDR3 is TGTGCCAGCAGCCAAGGGGTTACCCAGTACTTC. Its translation is CASSQGVTQYF.

The V call is TRBV7-9, the J call TRBJ2-1; 8 bases line up with TRBD2. This CDR3 contains 17 residues. Per germline, CDR1 SEHNR and CDR2 FQNEAQ (reference sequence). With 0 bases clipped from V and 7 bases from J, the junction kept 11 bases outside the gene matches. CDR3 sequence (DNA): TGTGCCAGCAGCTTAGCGAGTGGCGGGACTAGGGGTAATGAGCAGTTCTTC. Translated, it gives CASSLASGGTRGNEQFF. Full variable domain (rest looked up from reference TRBV7-9 and TRBJ2-1): DTGVSQNPRHKITKRGQNVTFRCDPISEHNRLYWYRQTLGQGPEFLTYFQNEAQLEKSRLLSDRFSAERPKGSFSTLEIQRTEQGDSAMYLCASSLASGGTRGNEQFFGPGTRLTVL.

The rearrangement uses TRBV5-5 and TRBJ1-2; D gene uncertain. This CDR3 contains 15 residues. Germline CDR1 SGHKS, CDR2 YYEKEE (reference sequence). V lost 5 bases and J lost 5, with 19 bases in between. CDR3 residues: CASSLIPQAEYGYTF. CDR3 nucleotides: TGTGCCAGCAGTTTAATACCCCAGGCAGAGTATGGCTACACCTTC.

The chain has TRBV27 and TRBJ1-5; D remains unclear. This CDR3 region has 15 residues. V was pared by 2 bases and J by 9 bases, with 17 bases between. Germline CDR1 is MNHEY and CDR2 is SMNVEV (reference sequence). The CDR3 nucleotides are TGTGCCAGCAGTTTAAATTCGAATCAATTTTGGCCCCAGCATTTT. Residues: CASSLNSNQFWPQHF.

The chain is built from TRBV5-4 and TRBJ2-6; D is ambiguous. Germline loops: CDR1 SGHNT, CDR2 YYREEE (reference sequence). This CDR3 has 16 amino acids. Trimming took off 0 bases at V and 0 bases at J, with 7 bases between the two ends. CDR3 nucleotides: TGTGCCAGCAGCTTGGCCGTTTTCTCTGGGGCCAACGTCCTGACTTTC. Translating it yields CASSLAVFSGANVLTF.

This chain uses TRBV4-1 with TRBJ2-7, with D unclear. Germline V gives CDR1 MGHRA, CDR2 YSYEKL. Trimming took 1 base from V and 4 from J, leaving 8 bases between them. The CDR3 spans 13 residues. CDR3 amino acids: CASSQVGRYEQYF. CDR3 sequence (DNA): TGCGCCAGCAGCCAAGTAGGGCGGTACGAGCAGTACTTC.

The J gene is TRBJ2-7, the V gene TRBV7-8; D uncertain. The CDR3 is made up of 13 amino acids. The V and J ends lost 1 base and 6 bases respectively, with 10 bases between them. From germline, CDR1 is SGHVS and CDR2 FQNEAQ. CDR3 residues: CASSLEVGREQYF. The CDR3 DNA follows: TGTGCCAGCAGCTTAGAAGTGGGCCGCGAGCAGTACTTC.